Each of the 17 T cell receptor beta chains below was sequenced from the same sample in a study of T cells in Graves' hyperthyroidism and ophthalmopathy. RNA transcripts were the template for amplifying TCR beta CDR3 regions. The study used the HTBI primer set for a first-round RT-PCR of the TCR CDR3. TCRdb reprocessed the multiplex PCR reads with MiXCR, giving one entry per CDR3 protein. The sample has under 650,000 distinct CDR3 sequences, around 15% seen once. Sequencing input: blood. The receptor source for this set is a woman aged 30 to 39 with Graves' hyperthyroidism.

This clonotype was counted ten times or more. The chain is built from TRBV6-1 and TRBJ2-7; 8 nucleotides agree with TRBD1. The trim removed 6 bases at V and 6 bases at J, leaving 16 bases unmatched. The V gene's germline CDR1 is MNHNS and CDR2 SASEGT. This CDR3 has 16 amino acids. Written as DNA, the CDR3 is TGTGCCAGCAGAAGGGGGCCCGGGACAGGTCCCGCCGAGCAGTACTTC. It translates to CASRRGPGTGPAEQYF.

This clonotype was seen many times. V and J are TRBV12-3 or TRBV12-4 and TRBJ1-4; D uncertain. V was clipped by 6 bases and J by 7 bases, with 12 bases between them. This CDR3 has 13 residues. The CDR3 region is CASSQVGIEKLFF. Written as DNA, the CDR3 is TGTGCCAGCAGCCAGGTTGGGATTGAAAAACTGTTTTTT.

This clonotype was seen a handful of times. The rearrangement joins TRBV19 to TRBJ1-1; no clear D gene. V lost 4 bases, J lost 3 bases, and 6 bases lay in between. This CDR3 contains 12 residues. Germline CDR1 LNHDA, CDR2 SQIVND (reference sequence). CDR3 sequence: CASSTLYTEAFF. CDR3 sequence (DNA): TGTGCCAGTAGTACGCTGTACACTGAAGCTTTCTTT.

Ten or more counts support this clonotype. The chain has TRBV10-1 and TRBJ2-1; 9 bases are a match to TRBD2. Unmatched junction bases numbered 7, after V lost 4 bases and J lost 9 bases. The germline V gene encodes CDR1 WNHNN and CDR2 SYGVQD (reference sequence). CDR3 length: 14 amino acids. CDR3 coding DNA: TGCGCCAGCAGTGGCGGCATAGCGGGAGTTGAGCAGTTCTTC. Translated: CASSGGIAGVEQFF.

This clonotype came up a few times. The chain combines TRBV7-8 with TRBJ2-7; TRBD1 matches 7 bases. Germline trimming cut 5 bases from V and 6 bases from J; bases unmatched to any gene: 10. The length of the CDR3 is 14 residues. Germline V lookup: CDR1 SGHVS, CDR2 FQNEAQ. CDR3 sequence reads: CASSHNGTVSEQYF. CDR3 nucleotides: TGTGCCAGCAGCCATAACGGGACAGTTAGCGAGCAGTACTTC.

Many counts were recorded for this clonotype. In nucleotides, the CDR3 is TGTGCCAGCAGCCAAAGTGAGGTTAGGGGGAACGAGCAGTTCTTC. Its protein is CASSQSEVRGNEQFF. The chain couples TRBV3-1 to TRBJ2-1, with D possibly TRBD1 on 6 matching bases. The CDR3 is made up of 15 amino acids. Trimming left V 2 bases short and J 10 bases short, with 18 bases between. Germline V CDR1 and CDR2: LGHDT, YNNKEL (reference sequence).

This clonotype was picked up many times. The chain is built from TRBV20-1 and TRBJ2-5; 7 bases align to TRBD1. The V segment lost 5 bases and the J segment 3 bases; nucleotides outside the gene matches: 3. Looked up from germline, CDR1 is DFQATT and CDR2 is SNEGSKA (reference sequence). The CDR3 length is 12 residues. The CDR3 here is CSAGTEEETQYF. CDR3 bases: TGCAGTGCTGGGACAGAAGAAGAGACCCAGTACTTC.

This clonotype was observed at least ten times. Here the CDR3 DNA reads TGTGCCATCAGTGAGAGGGACAGGCTCTCAGAGCAGTACTTC. Protein: CAISERDRLSEQYF. The rearrangement links TRBV10-3 to TRBJ2-7; 8 positions agree with TRBD1. CDR3 length: 14 amino acids. The germline V gene has CDR1 ENHRY and CDR2 SYGVKD. The J segment lost 7 bases and the V segment lost 2 bases, leaving 7 bases of the junction unmatched.

This clonotype has only a few counts. The chain is built from TRBV30 and TRBJ2-7; D possibly corresponds to TRBD2 (6 bases). Germline CDR1 is GTSNPN and CDR2 is SVGIG (reference sequence). The V gene lost 5 bases and the J gene lost 3 bases, with 17 bases spanning the gap. The CDR3 loop spans 14 amino acids. The chain's CDR3 is CAWDKSGLGYEQYF. CDR3 DNA sequence: TGTGCCTGGGATAAGTCGGGACTTGGCTACGAGCAGTACTTC.

V gene TRBV7-2 combines with J gene TRBJ1-5; no reliable D call. The CDR3 sequence is 14 residues long. V dropped 6 bases and J dropped 5 bases, with 14 bases sitting between them. From germline, CDR1 is SGHTA and CDR2 FQGNSA. The CDR3 DNA is TGTGCCAGCAGTGAGACGGTTAACTATCAGCCCCAGCATTTT. Amino acid sequence: CASSETVNYQPQHF.

This rearrangement joins TRBV12-3 or TRBV12-4 to TRBJ2-2, with 7 bases fitting TRBD2. The CDR3 spans 16 residues. Trimming at V came to 6 bases and at J to 2 bases, leaving 9 bases not matched to a gene. The CDR3 spells CASRIAGVLNTGELFF. Here the CDR3 DNA reads TGTGCCAGCAGGATCGCGGGGGTCCTTAACACCGGGGAGCTGTTTTTT.

There are many counts of this clonotype. The chain links TRBV30 to TRBJ1-3; D gene ambiguous. This CDR3 contains 13 residues. V was clipped by 1 base and J by 4 bases, with 8 bases between them. Per germline, CDR1 GTSNPN and CDR2 SVGIG (reference sequence). The CDR3 nucleotides read TGTGCCTGGAGTGGCTTGGGGGGAAACACCATATATTTT. Translating gives CAWSGLGGNTIYF. The entire variable domain, with the rest obtained from reference TRBV30 and TRBJ1-3, is as follows: SQTIHQWPATLVQPVGSPLSLECTVEGTSNPNLYWYRQAAGRGLQLLFYSVGIGQISSEVPQNLSASRPQDRQFILSSKKLLLSDSGFYLCAWSGLGGNTIYFGEGSWLTVV.

This clonotype appeared many times. Here the CDR3 DNA reads TGTGCCAGCACCACAGGCCCACAAGAGACCCAGTACTTC. Residues: CASTTGPQETQYF. The genes are TRBV2 and TRBJ2-5; D is possibly TRBD1 (5 bases). The CDR3 has 13 amino acids. V lost 7 bases, J lost 2 bases, and 11 bases lay in between. Germline CDR1 SNHLY, CDR2 FYNNEI.

The gene calls are TRBV20-1 and TRBJ2-1, with a possible D match to TRBD2 (6 bases). The CDR3 runs 15 residues. The germline CDR1 and CDR2 sequences are DFQATT and SNEGSKA (reference sequence). V lost 0 bases and J 5 bases, leaving 14 bases between the germline ends. The CDR3 is CSARDVEGPDNEQFF. The CDR3 bases are TGCAGTGCTAGAGATGTGGAGGGGCCTGACAATGAGCAGTTCTTC.

Only a few counts were recorded for this clonotype. This sequence joins TRBV25-1 and TRBJ1-1, with D possibly TRBD1 on 5 matching bases. The CDR3 is 15 residues long. Germline V lookup: CDR1 MGHDK, CDR2 SYGVNS. Trimming removed 2 bases from V and 0 bases from J, with 10 bases in between. The DNA of the CDR3 is TGTGCCAGCAGTGAAATGGGACGGTTGAACACTGAAGCTTTCTTT. Translation gives CASSEMGRLNTEAFF.

The table lists this clonotype with a few counts. The chain has TRBV5-1 and TRBJ2-6; D is unclear. CDR1 is SGHRS and CDR2 is YFSETQ in the germline V gene. The CDR3 is 17 residues long. The V end lost 4 bases, the J end lost 1 base, and 15 bases lay between the germline ends. The chain's CDR3 is CASSPNFDTSGANVLTF. CDR3 sequence (DNA): TGCGCCAGCAGCCCCAACTTCGACACTTCTGGGGCCAACGTCCTGACTTTC.

There are a few counts of this clonotype. The CDR3 does not close with the conserved phenylalanine or tryptophan, likely indicating a read error. The V call is TRBV29-1, the J call TRBJ2-3; 8 nucleotides line up with TRBD2. This CDR3 region has 13 residues. The germline V gene encodes CDR1 SQVTM and CDR2 ANQGSEA. The V gene end was trimmed by 4 bases and the J gene end by 3 bases; junction bases not matched to a gene: 3. CDR3 nucleotide sequence: TGCAGCGTTGGACTAGCGAAAACAGATACGCAGTATCTT. As protein: CSVGLAKTDTQYL.